Presented here are 32 T cell receptor beta chains from one specimen sequenced in a study of Ad26.COV2.S vaccination and SARS-CoV-2 variants. Clones were sequenced by immunoSEQ multiplex PCR, and TCRdb holds only the in-frame ones, with some missing. The sample gives fewer than 600,000 clones, 80% to 90% of which show up once; 1.7% is in the top ten. Treatment denoted: about 20 received Ad26.COV2.S at low or high dose, single or two shots; roughly 5 received placebo; per-sample allocation not given. Vaccine and placebo recipients were sampled on day 63 after the first injection. The source material was peripheral blood, sampled in a trial of Ad26.COV2.S vaccine versus placebo. Every receptor here comes from a person aged 18 to 65 who received the Ad26.COV2.S COVID-19 vaccine or a placebo.

The CDR3 nucleotides are TGTGCCAGCAGTCGAGGACTAGCGGGACGCCAAATCAGAAGCACAGATACGCAGTATTTT. Encoded protein: CASSRGLAGRQIRSTDTQYF. This sequence joins TRBV3-1 (or the pseudogene TRBV3-2) and TRBJ2-3; TRBD2 aligns across 12 bases. This CDR3 is built from 20 residues. Losses at the gene ends were 6 bases for V and 0 bases for J; bases not matched to a gene: 16. Germline V lookup: CDR1 LGHDT, CDR2 YNNKEL (reference sequence).

Turning to this clone: Other DNA sequences in the same sample also yield this CDR3. The chain employs TRBV7-6 and TRBJ1-3; tentative D call: TRBD1 (5 bases). The CDR3 has 16 residues. Germline V gene data show CDR1 as SGHVS and CDR2 as FNYEAQ. V lost 5 bases and J 0 bases, leaving 14 bases between the germline ends. CDR3: CASSLTQGPSGNTIYF. Written as DNA, the CDR3 is TGTGCCAGCAGCCTAACTCAGGGTCCCTCTGGAAACACCATATATTTT.

The genes are TRBV11-2 and TRBJ2-7; D is possibly TRBD1 or TRBD2 (5 bases each). Trimming removed 6 bases at V and 2 bases at J, with 23 bases between. Germline V lookup: CDR1 SGHAT, CDR2 FQNNGV. The CDR3 is 17 amino acids. This CDR3 reads CASRAVGVWAGTYEQYF. In DNA, the CDR3 is TGTGCCAGCAGGGCTGTGGGGGTTTGGGCAGGGACCTACGAGCAGTACTTC. The full variable domain, with the rest looked up from reference TRBV11-2 and TRBJ2-7, is EAGVAQSPRYKIIEKRQSVAFWCNPISGHATLYWYQQILGQGPKLLIQFQNNGVVDDSQLPKDRFSAERLKGVDSTLKIQPAKLEDSAVYLCASRAVGVWAGTYEQYFGPGTRLTVT.

This clone was seen a single time. The chain recombines TRBV11-2 with TRBJ2-4; D not certain. Germline V CDR1 and CDR2: SGHAT, FQNNGV. The CDR3 is 13 amino acids. Trimming removed 2 bases at V and 7 bases at J, with 9 bases between. The CDR3 spells CASSLTERNIQYF. The CDR3 coding sequence is TGTGCCAGCAGCTTAACCGAAAGGAACATTCAGTACTTC.

The chain employs TRBV28 and TRBJ2-2; no clear D. Germline CDR1 is MDHEN and CDR2 is SYDVKM. CDR3 length equals 13 residues. The V end was cut by 5 bases, the J end by 2 bases, with 6 bases between. CDR3 region: CASSLQNTGELFF. The CDR3, as DNA: TGTGCCAGCAGTCTCCAAAACACCGGGGAGCTGTTTTTT. The whole variable domain, filled in from reference TRBV28 and TRBJ2-2, reads DVKVTQSSRYLVKRTGEKVFLECVQDMDHENMFWYRQDPGLGLRLIYFSYDVKMKEKGDIPEGYSVSREKKERFSLILESASTNQTSMYLCASSLQNTGELFFGEGSRLTVL.

The rearrangement uses TRBV3-1 (or the pseudogene TRBV3-2) and TRBJ2-5, with 9 positions matching TRBD1. The V gene's germline CDR1 is LGHDT and CDR2 YNNKEL (reference sequence). Trimming cost V 2 bases and J 3 bases; bases outside gene matches: 1. This CDR3 comprises 14 residues. Written as DNA, the CDR3 is TGTGCCAGCAGCCAAACAGGGGGCGAAGAGACCCAGTACTTC. Translating it yields CASSQTGGEETQYF.

The gene calls are TRBV5-1 and TRBJ1-2; 8 nucleotides match TRBD1. The germline V gene encodes CDR1 SGHRS and CDR2 YFSETQ. V trimming: 0 bases; J trimming: 4 bases; junction bases outside the gene matches: 5. The CDR3 totals 15 residues. This CDR3 reads CASSLAGQGSYGYTF. The DNA for the CDR3 is TGCGCCAGCAGCTTGGCCGGACAGGGAAGCTATGGCTACACCTTC.

V is TRBV28 and J is TRBJ2-7; D is perhaps TRBD2 (6 bases). Germline V gene sequence: CDR1 MDHEN, CDR2 SYDVKM. The V end was cut by 3 bases, the J end by 3 bases, with 12 bases between. The CDR3 extends over 14 amino acids. The CDR3, as DNA: TGTGCCAGCAGTTTGGGGGGTAGCAACTACGAGCAGTACTTC. It translates to CASSLGGSNYEQYF.

The chain has TRBV30 and TRBJ1-1; 10 nucleotides agree with TRBD1. This CDR3 spans 16 amino acids. Germline loops: CDR1 GTSNPN, CDR2 SVGIG (reference sequence). V was clipped by 3 bases and J by 0 bases; unmatched bases: 7. CDR3: CAWSRDRGYMNTEAFF. In DNA form, the CDR3 reads TGTGCCTGGAGCCGGGACAGGGGATACATGAACACTGAAGCTTTCTTT.

The chain combines TRBV19 with TRBJ1-2; D call uncertain. This CDR3 has 11 residues. Trimming left V 5 bases short and J 12 bases short, with 13 bases between. The germline V gene encodes CDR1 LNHDA and CDR2 SQIVND (reference sequence). As DNA, the CDR3 is TGTGCCAGTAGTTCCGGCCGGGAGGACACCTTC. The encoded protein is CASSSGREDTF.

This chain connects TRBV11-2 to TRBJ2-7; TRBD2 aligns across 8 bases. CDR3 length equals 16 residues. CDR1 SGHAT and CDR2 FQNNGV come from the germline V gene. J lost 2 bases, V lost 0 bases, and 6 bases had no gene match. The CDR3 here is CASSLDSGTSTYEQYF. As DNA, the CDR3 is TGTGCCAGCAGCTTAGATAGCGGGACCAGTACCTACGAGCAGTACTTC.

The rearrangement uses TRBV24-1 and TRBJ2-2; D possibly corresponds to TRBD2 (7 bases). Germline-derived CDR1 and CDR2 are KGHDR and SFDVKD. The CDR3 sequence is 16 residues long. Trimming cost V 2 bases and J 6 bases, with 15 bases left between them. CDR3 residues: CATSDSRGGIAGELFF. The CDR3 coding sequence is TGTGCCACCAGTGATTCGAGGGGGGGGATCGCCGGGGAGCTGTTTTTT.

V usage is TRBV5-1 and J usage is TRBJ1-3; the D is unclear. Trimming removed 0 bases at V and 0 bases at J, with 16 bases between. The CDR3 runs to 18 residues. Per the germline V gene, CDR1 is SGHRS and CDR2 is YFSETQ. The CDR3 DNA follows: TGCGCCAGCAGCTTGGAGAGCCTTCTGGGCAGCTCTGGAAACACCATATATTTT. It yields the protein CASSLESLLGSSGNTIYF. The whole variable domain, remainder taken from reference TRBV5-1 and TRBJ1-3, is KAGVTQTPRYLIKTRGQQVTLSCSPISGHRSVSWYQQTPGQGLQFLFEYFSETQRNKGNFPGRFSGRQFSNSRSEMNVSTLELGDSALYLCASSLESLLGSSGNTIYFGEGSWLTVV.

In its sample, this clone was seen a few times. This chain connects TRBV11-1 to TRBJ1-1, with no clear D. CDR1 is SGHAT, CDR2 FQDESV, per germline (reference sequence). Trimming stripped 1 base from V and 0 bases from J, with 3 bases between. The CDR3 runs to 13 residues. Written as DNA, the CDR3 is TGTGCCAGCAGCTTAGAAATGAACACTGAAGCTTTCTTT. This translates into CASSLEMNTEAFF.

This chain uses TRBV5-1 with TRBJ1-2; D remains ambiguous. Looked up from germline, CDR1 is SGHRS and CDR2 is YFSETQ. V shed 4 bases and J shed 8 bases, with 9 bases lying between them. There are 11 residues in the CDR3. DNA for the CDR3: TGCGCCAGCAGCGCGGAAGCGGGCTACACCTTC. Translated: CASSAEAGYTF.

The rearrangement links TRBV3-1 (or the pseudogene TRBV3-2) to TRBJ1-4, with a weak D call TRBD1 (6 bases). Germline V gives CDR1 LGHDT, CDR2 YNNKEL (reference sequence). The V gene lost 1 base and the J gene lost 11 bases, with 17 bases spanning the gap. This CDR3 has 15 residues. DNA of the CDR3: TGTGCCAGCAGCCAAGCCGGGAGCCGGGGGCAGAAACTGTTTTTT. Amino acids: CASSQAGSRGQKLFF.

The genes are TRBV27 and TRBJ1-1, with D possibly TRBD1 on 6 matching bases. This CDR3 is built from 15 residues. Germline CDR1 and CDR2: MNHEY and SMNVEV (reference sequence). Trimming shortened V by 0 bases and J by 7 bases, and 15 bases separated the two germline ends. The CDR3 loop is CASSLSITGRGEAFF. The CDR3 DNA reads as TGTGCCAGCAGTTTATCGATAACAGGGCGTGGTGAAGCTTTCTTT.

The rearrangement links TRBV4-1 to TRBJ1-5; D remains ambiguous. The CDR3 consists of 15 residues. Germline CDR1 is MGHRA and CDR2 is YSYEKL. The V end was cut by 4 bases, the J end by 1 base, with 11 bases between. The CDR3 DNA reads TGCGCCAGCAGCCCGAGCCGGATAAGCAATCAGCCCCAGCATTTT. This sequence encodes CASSPSRISNQPQHF.

J is TRBJ2-1 and V is TRBV7-9, with TRBD1 matching over 8 bases. CDR1 and CDR2 from the germline V gene are SEHNR and FQNEAQ (reference sequence). The CDR3 sequence is 16 residues long. V gave up 4 bases and J gave up 2 bases; unmatched junction bases: 7. CDR3 protein: CASSSNRGKTYNEQFF. In DNA, the CDR3 is TGTGCCAGCAGCTCGAACAGGGGGAAGACCTACAATGAGCAGTTCTTC. Looking up the rest from reference TRBV7-9 and TRBJ2-1 gives the full variable domain: DTGVSQNPRHKITKRGQNVTFRCDPISEHNRLYWYRQTLGQGPEFLTYFQNEAQLEKSRLLSDRFSAERPKGSFSTLEIQRTEQGDSAMYLCASSSNRGKTYNEQFFGPGTRLTVL.

V gene TRBV6-5 combines with J gene TRBJ1-6; D gene uncertain. The germline CDR1 and CDR2 sequences are MNHEY and SVGAGI. V gave up 2 bases and J gave up 10 bases, with 9 bases separating them. This CDR3 contains 13 residues. Here the CDR3 DNA reads TGTGCCAGCAGTTACGGCCTGGGCTCACCCCTCCACTTT. It is translated as CASSYGLGSPLHF.

J is TRBJ2-2 and V is TRBV2, with 7 nucleotides matching TRBD2. Per germline, CDR1 SNHLY and CDR2 FYNNEI. CDR3 size: 11 residues. The ends lost 10 bases at V and 8 bases at J; junction bases unmatched: 4. CDR3 sequence reads: CATRGVGELFF. CDR3 DNA sequence: TGTGCCACCCGGGGGGTGGGGGAGCTGTTTTTT.

The V call is TRBV9, the J call TRBJ2-2; D gene uncertain. V was clipped by 4 bases and J by 4 bases, with 14 bases between them. The germline gives CDR1 SGDLS, CDR2 YYNGEE. CDR3 length: 15 residues. The CDR3 here is CASSKASRFTGELFF. Written as DNA, the CDR3 is TGTGCCAGCAGCAAGGCTAGTCGTTTCACCGGGGAGCTGTTTTTT.

The gene calls are TRBV6-5 and TRBJ2-7, with a weak D call TRBD2 (5 bases). Trimming stripped 10 bases from V and 2 bases from J, with 15 bases between. Germline CDR1 reads MNHEY; CDR2 reads SVGAGI. This CDR3 region has 13 residues. Written as DNA, the CDR3 is TGTGCCATCCGCTGGACTGGGGCCTACGAGCAGTACTTC. This gives the protein CAIRWTGAYEQYF.

The CDR3 sequence is CASSDHRGNQPQHF. Written as DNA, the CDR3 is TGTGCCAGCAGTGATCACAGGGGTAATCAGCCCCAGCATTTT. V and J are TRBV6-1 and TRBJ1-5; TRBD1 agrees at 7 bases. Germline CDR1 MNHNS, CDR2 SASEGT. The CDR3 spans 14 residues. The junction had 3 bases not matched to a gene; V was cut back by 3 bases and J by 4 bases.

The gene calls are TRBV9 and TRBJ2-1; D ambiguous. Trimming took 3 bases from V and 10 from J, leaving 20 bases between them. The CDR3 consists of 15 residues. Germline lookup yields CDR1 SGDLS and CDR2 YYNGEE. CDR3 nucleotides: TGTGCCAGCAGCGCCTCCCTTAACCCCGACTTCGAGCAGTTCTTC. Translated, it gives CASSASLNPDFEQFF.

The chain joins TRBV2 to TRBJ2-2; TRBD1 might be the D (6 bases). Germline V gene lookup returns CDR1 SNHLY and CDR2 FYNNEI. The ends were cut back, 6 bases at V and 6 bases at J, with 11 bases in the middle. The length of the CDR3 is 13 residues. CDR3 amino acids: CASSQQGAGELFF. The CDR3 DNA is TGTGCCAGCAGCCAACAGGGTGCCGGGGAGCTGTTTTTT.

The V call is TRBV29-1, the J call TRBJ2-5, with 7 bases lining up with TRBD2. Germline V gives CDR1 SQVTM, CDR2 ANQGSEA. V dropped 7 bases and J dropped 2; count of bases not matched to a gene: 10. The CDR3 is made up of 14 amino acids. The CDR3 protein is CSATYLADQETQYF. As DNA, the CDR3 is TGCAGCGCCACGTATCTAGCGGATCAAGAGACCCAGTACTTC.

This clone was seen a handful of times. The V call is TRBV12-3 or TRBV12-4, the J call TRBJ2-2; D ambiguous. This CDR3 comprises 13 residues. Trimming removed 4 bases from V and 5 bases from J, with 8 bases in between. The CDR3 sequence: CASSSVRTGELFF. The CDR3 DNA follows: TGTGCCAGCAGTTCCGTTAGGACCGGGGAGCTGTTTTTT.

The V and J genes are TRBV11-1 and TRBJ2-7; D may be TRBD1 (5 bases). The V end was cut by 3 bases, the J end by 2 bases, with 17 bases between. The CDR3 loop spans 16 amino acids. Germline V CDR1 and CDR2: SGHAT, FQDESV (reference sequence). The DNA of the CDR3 is TGTGCCAGCAGCTTGAACCAACAGGTAAACACCTACGAGCAGTACTTC. Translating it yields CASSLNQQVNTYEQYF.

The rearrangement links TRBV7-9 to TRBJ1-1, with D uncertain. CDR3 length: 14 amino acids. Germline CDR1 and CDR2: SEHNR and FQNEAQ (reference sequence). V dropped 5 bases and J dropped 4 bases, with 14 bases sitting between them. The CDR3 is CASSETVAGTEAFF. The CDR3 DNA is TGTGCCAGCAGCGAAACAGTGGCGGGCACTGAAGCTTTCTTT.

The V call is TRBV18, the J call TRBJ2-3; TRBD1 agrees at 7 bases. This CDR3 spans 14 amino acids. The V gene's germline CDR1 is KGHSH and CDR2 LQKENI. Losses at the gene ends were 6 bases for V and 5 bases for J; bases not matched to a gene: 8. The CDR3 is CASSTQGKGDTQYF. Written as DNA, the CDR3 is TGTGCCAGCTCCACACAGGGGAAAGGAGATACGCAGTATTTT.

The V and J genes are TRBV5-1 and TRBJ2-5; D gene ambiguous. Between the trimmed V and J ends, which lost 1 base and 2 bases, there was a span of 12 bases. This CDR3 has 15 residues. Germline values: CDR1 SGHRS, CDR2 YFSETQ. The CDR3 bases are TGCGCCAGCAGCTTGTCGCCAACTACACAAGAGACCCAGTACTTC. It encodes CASSLSPTTQETQYF.